This TCR beta chain is drawn from a study of CD8 T cells in ankylosing spondylitis. J lost 5 bases, V lost 4 bases, and 10 bases had no gene match. The length of the CDR3 is 15 residues. The germline V gene encodes CDR1 SGHTA and CDR2 FQGTGA. TCRdb reanalysed the 5' RACE reads using MiXCR and keeps one entry per CDR3 protein. The sample has 210,000 or so distinct CDR3 sequences, 20% to 30% seen once. This clonotype came up many times. Sequenced material: blood, either unsorted or a sorted T cell fraction (not recorded which). The rearrangement uses TRBV7-3 and TRBJ2-5; 7 nucleotides match TRBD1. The clonotype originates from a male donor with ankylosing spondylitis or in good health (not recorded which). CDR3 loop: CASSYGTEALETQYF. CDR3 bases: TGTGCCAGCAGCTACGGGACAGAGGCTTTGGAGACCCAGTACTTC.